A selection of T cell receptor beta chains follows, all from one sample in a study of blood T cell repertoires in COVID-19. Produced via immunoSEQ multiplex PCR; TCRdb's table is partial and in-frame only. The profile shows 150,000 to 200,000 clones, 70% to 90% of them singletons. The specimen sequenced was peripheral blood. Receptors originate from a man aged 55 to 70 with acute or convalescent COVID-19. The CDR3 runs from the conserved cysteine through the conserved F or W. Each record gives: D gene, J gene, V gene, clone size, CDR3 protein, CDR3 DNA. A D gene is named only where the DNA matches it firmly. A row's size may be missing; if present it is once, few, many or a size class.

d_call: NA; j_call: TRBJ2-5; v_call: TRBV29-1; clone_size: once; cdr3_aa: CSVVGQQETQYF; cdr3_nt: TGCAGCGTCGTGGGGCAGCAAGAGACCCAGTACTTC
d_call: NA; j_call: TRBJ1-5; v_call: TRBV6-1; clone_size: few; cdr3_aa: CASSEARRGNQPQHF; cdr3_nt: TGTGCCAGCAGTGAAGCGCGGCGGGGCAATCAGCCCCAGCATTTT
d_call: TRBD1; j_call: TRBJ2-7; v_call: TRBV27; clone_size: once; cdr3_aa: CASSLTGGLRYEQYF; cdr3_nt: TGTGCCAGCAGTTTAACAGGGGGACTGCGCTACGAGCAGTACTTC
d_call: TRBD1; j_call: TRBJ2-2; v_call: TRBV5-1; clone_size: once; cdr3_aa: CASSSIQGAGAGELFF; cdr3_nt: TGCGCCAGCAGCTCTATTCAGGGGGCTGGTGCCGGGGAGCTGTTTTTT
d_call: NA; j_call: TRBJ1-5; v_call: TRBV7-2; clone_size: NA; cdr3_aa: CASSQWAGGPQHF; cdr3_nt: TGTGCCAGCAGCCAGTGGGCCGGGGGGCCCCAGCATTTT
d_call: TRBD1; j_call: TRBJ2-3; v_call: TRBV5-1; clone_size: NA; cdr3_aa: CASRSGTGVTDTQYF; cdr3_nt: TGCGCCAGCAGGTCCGGGACAGGGGTCACAGATACGCAGTATTTT
d_call: NA; j_call: TRBJ1-1; v_call: TRBV27; clone_size: NA; cdr3_aa: CASSTNTRTEAFF; cdr3_nt: TGTGCCAGCAGTACCAACACGCGGACTGAAGCTTTCTTT
d_call: NA; j_call: TRBJ2-2; v_call: TRBV19; clone_size: NA; cdr3_aa: CASSIEGNTGELFF; cdr3_nt: TGTGCCAGTAGTATCGAGGGGAACACCGGGGAGCTGTTTTTT
d_call: NA; j_call: TRBJ2-7; v_call: TRBV4-1; clone_size: NA; cdr3_aa: CASSQPESSYEQYF; cdr3_nt: TGCGCCAGCAGCCAGCCGGAGAGCTCCTACGAGCAGTACTTC
d_call: TRBD1; j_call: TRBJ2-7; v_call: TRBV5-6; clone_size: NA; cdr3_aa: CARRDRGQWYF; cdr3_nt: TGTGCCAGGCGGGACAGGGGACAATGGTACTTC
d_call: TRBD2; j_call: TRBJ2-3; v_call: TRBV10-3; clone_size: NA; cdr3_aa: CAISEGGTSGRGYGTDTQYF; cdr3_nt: TGTGCCATCAGTGAAGGCGGGACTAGCGGGAGAGGCTATGGCACAGATACGCAGTATTTT
d_call: NA; j_call: TRBJ2-3; v_call: TRBV6-4; clone_size: NA; cdr3_aa: CASSDGDTLADTQYF; cdr3_nt: TGTGCCAGCAGTGACGGGGACACCCTCGCAGATACGCAGTATTTT
d_call: TRBD1; j_call: TRBJ1-2; v_call: TRBV5-4; clone_size: NA; cdr3_aa: CASSYIGTAQGGYTF; cdr3_nt: TGTGCCAGCAGCTACATAGGGACAGCTCAGGGTGGCTACACCTTC
d_call: TRBD1; j_call: TRBJ2-4; v_call: TRBV19; clone_size: NA; cdr3_aa: CASSRETGTKNIQYF; cdr3_nt: TGTGCCAGTAGTAGGGAGACAGGGACCAAAAACATTCAGTACTTC
d_call: TRBD1; j_call: TRBJ2-3; v_call: TRBV7-9; clone_size: once; cdr3_aa: CASSSTDRTRGWGQYF; cdr3_nt: TGTGCCAGCAGCTCCACGGACAGGACCAGGGGTTGGGGGCAGTATTTT
d_call: NA; j_call: TRBJ2-7; v_call: TRBV20-1; clone_size: NA; cdr3_aa: CSAATDYEQYF; cdr3_nt: TGCAGTGCCGCGACAGATTACGAGCAGTACTTC
d_call: TRBD2; j_call: TRBJ2-3; v_call: TRBV7-3; clone_size: few; cdr3_aa: CASSPGLAVSTDTQYF; cdr3_nt: TGTGCCAGCAGCCCTGGACTAGCGGTTAGCACAGATACGCAGTATTTT
d_call: NA; j_call: TRBJ2-1; v_call: TRBV5-8; clone_size: NA; cdr3_aa: CASSLVSGKYEQFF; cdr3_nt: TGTGCCAGCAGCTTGGTGTCAGGGAAGTATGAGCAGTTCTTC
d_call: TRBD2; j_call: TRBJ2-3; v_call: TRBV7-9; clone_size: NA; cdr3_aa: CASSSSEVAGPLTDTQYF; cdr3_nt: TGTGCCAGCAGCTCTAGTGAAGTAGCGGGACCCCTCACAGATACGCAGTATTTT
d_call: TRBD2; j_call: TRBJ2-7; v_call: TRBV28; clone_size: once; cdr3_aa: CASSSPGGGGEQYF; cdr3_nt: TGTGCCAGCAGTTCCCCGGGGGGGGGTGGGGAGCAGTACTTC
d_call: NA; j_call: TRBJ1-4; v_call: TRBV5-5; clone_size: NA; cdr3_aa: CASSLAPGPNEKLFF; cdr3_nt: TGTGCCAGCAGCTTGGCTCCAGGCCCTAATGAAAAACTGTTTTTT
d_call: TRBD1; j_call: TRBJ2-1; v_call: TRBV7-3; clone_size: NA; cdr3_aa: CASSYDRAPYNEQFF; cdr3_nt: TGTGCCAGCAGCTACGACAGGGCACCCTACAATGAGCAGTTCTTC
d_call: NA; j_call: TRBJ2-7; v_call: TRBV7-6; clone_size: NA; cdr3_aa: CASSFKLGDEQYF; cdr3_nt: TGTGCCAGCAGCTTCAAATTGGGAGACGAGCAGTACTTC
d_call: NA; j_call: TRBJ1-1; v_call: TRBV12-3/TRBV12-4; clone_size: NA; cdr3_aa: CASSLAGVTEAFF; cdr3_nt: TGTGCCAGCAGTTTAGCAGGGGTCACTGAAGCTTTCTTT